This is a list of T cell receptor beta chains from one sample in a study of CD8 T cells in Susac syndrome. From the immunoSEQ multiplex PCR reads, TCRdb called clonotypes with MiXCR, one entry per CDR3 protein. The sample includes about 130,000 distinct CDR3 sequences, approximately 95% of them seen just once. The sample consisted of CD8+ T cells from PBMCs. These receptors were collected from a human donor with multiple sclerosis. CDR3s include the opening cysteine and the closing phenylalanine or tryptophan. Each record gives: J gene, clone size, V gene, D gene, CDR3 protein, CDR3 DNA. The D gene is left open where the match is weak. Only part of the rows carry a size: once, few, many, or a class if the clone is expanded.

J: TRBJ1-2; size: NA; V: TRBV6-1; D: NA; CDR3: CASTGGGYGYTF; DNA: TGTGCCAGCACCGGGGGGGGCTATGGCTACACCTTC
J: TRBJ1-5; size: NA; V: TRBV15; D: NA; CDR3: CATSRDRAGGQPQHF; DNA: TGTGCCACCAGCAGAGACAGGGCCGGGGGTCAGCCCCAGCATTTT
J: TRBJ1-6; size: NA; V: TRBV6-5; D: NA; CDR3: CASSGRITNSPLHF; DNA: TGTGCCAGCAGTGGCCGAATTACAAATTCACCCCTCCACTTT
J: TRBJ2-7; size: NA; V: TRBV2; D: TRBD1; CDR3: CASLGQGKSYEQYF; DNA: TGTGCCAGCTTGGGACAGGGGAAATCCTACGAGCAGTACTTC
J: TRBJ1-1; size: once; V: TRBV7-9; D: NA; CDR3: CASSPTGAFF; DNA: TGTGCCAGCAGCCCGACTGGAGCTTTCTTT
J: TRBJ2-3; size: NA; V: TRBV27; D: NA; CDR3: CASVGSHTDTQYF; DNA: TGTGCCAGCGTGGGGTCCCACACAGATACGCAGTATTTT
J: TRBJ2-7; size: few; V: TRBV15; D: TRBD1; CDR3: CATSGFNFRDRVYEQYF; DNA: TGTGCCACCAGCGGATTTAACTTCCGGGACAGGGTCTACGAGCAGTACTTC
J: TRBJ2-2; size: NA; V: TRBV2; D: TRBD1; CDR3: CARDRGTGELFF; DNA: TGTGCCAGGGACAGGGGGACCGGGGAGCTGTTTTTT
J: TRBJ2-2; size: NA; V: TRBV7-8; D: NA; CDR3: CASRQRTSGAGELFF; DNA: TGTGCCAGCAGACAGAGGACATCAGGCGCCGGGGAGCTGTTTTTT
J: TRBJ1-1; size: NA; V: TRBV4-1; D: NA; CDR3: CASSQERQGSEAFF; DNA: TGCGCCAGCAGCCAAGAAAGGCAGGGGAGTGAAGCTTTCTTT
J: TRBJ2-7; size: NA; V: TRBV7-9; D: NA; CDR3: CASSSGPTNYEQYF; DNA: TGTGCCAGCAGCTCCGGACCAACCAACTACGAGCAGTACTTC
J: TRBJ1-2; size: NA; V: TRBV29-1; D: NA; CDR3: CSVDWGLRGLYGYTF; DNA: TGCAGCGTTGATTGGGGGTTGCGGGGACTCTATGGCTACACCTTC
J: TRBJ2-1; size: NA; V: TRBV9; D: NA; CDR3: CASSPTYRANEQFF; DNA: TGTGCCAGCAGCCCGACGTACAGGGCTAATGAGCAGTTCTTC
J: TRBJ1-5; size: once; V: TRBV28; D: NA; CDR3: CASNFGRRYNQPQHF; DNA: TGTGCCAGCAACTTCGGGCGTCGCTACAATCAGCCCCAGCATTTT
J: TRBJ1-2; size: NA; V: TRBV20-1; D: NA; CDR3: CSASRDRLKANYGYTF; DNA: TGCAGTGCTAGTCGGGACCGGCTAAAAGCTAACTATGGCTACACCTTC
J: TRBJ1-5; size: once; V: TRBV7-9; D: NA; CDR3: CASSLVVGMWDNQPQHF; DNA: TGTGCCAGCAGCTTAGTGGTGGGCATGTGGGACAATCAGCCCCAGCATTTT
J: TRBJ2-1; size: NA; V: TRBV20-1; D: TRBD2; CDR3: CSARELAGGANEQFF; DNA: TGCAGTGCTAGAGAGCTAGCGGGAGGGGCCAATGAGCAGTTCTTC
J: TRBJ1-2; size: once; V: TRBV20-1; D: NA; CDR3: CSAAGQSSSTF; DNA: TGCAGTGCTGCAGGGCAGTCTAGTTCAACCTTC
J: TRBJ2-5; size: NA; V: TRBV28; D: NA; CDR3: CASSSRIAQETQYF; DNA: TGTGCCAGCAGTTCCCGGATAGCACAAGAGACCCAGTACTTC
J: TRBJ1-4; size: NA; V: TRBV2; D: TRBD1; CDR3: CASSPGQRENEKLFF; DNA: TGTGCCAGCAGTCCGGGACAGAGGGAGAATGAAAAACTGTTTTTT
J: TRBJ1-4; size: NA; V: TRBV13; D: TRBD1; CDR3: CASSARDREVTEKLFF; DNA: TGTGCCAGCAGCGCCCGGGACAGGGAGGTAACTGAAAAACTGTTTTTT
J: TRBJ2-1; size: NA; V: TRBV27; D: NA; CDR3: CASSLGGAPYNEQFF; DNA: TGTGCCAGCAGTTTGGGGGGGGCCCCTTACAATGAGCAGTTCTTC
J: TRBJ1-5; size: NA; V: TRBV11-2; D: TRBD1; CDR3: CASSLEGQRNQPQHF; DNA: TGTGCCAGCAGCTTGGAGGGACAGCGCAATCAGCCCCAGCATTTT
J: TRBJ2-3; size: NA; V: TRBV7-2; D: NA; CDR3: CASSSLAPDTQYF; DNA: TGTGCCAGCAGCTCACTAGCTCCAGATACGCAGTATTTT
J: TRBJ1-1; size: NA; V: TRBV9; D: NA; CDR3: CASGGGGPTEAFF; DNA: TGTGCCAGCGGTGGTGGGGGACCCACTGAAGCTTTCTTT
J: TRBJ1-2; size: NA; V: TRBV7-2; D: NA; CDR3: CASSLGGAGHYGYTF; DNA: TGTGCCAGCAGCTTAGGGGGGGCAGGGCACTATGGCTACACCTTC
J: TRBJ2-2; size: once; V: TRBV24-1; D: NA; CDR3: CATSELLSGELFF; DNA: TGTGCCACCAGTGAACTTTTATCCGGGGAGCTGTTTTTT
J: TRBJ1-6; size: NA; V: TRBV20-1; D: TRBD1; CDR3: CSARGDRLNNSPLHF; DNA: TGCAGTGCTAGAGGGGACAGATTAAATAATTCACCCCTCCACTTT
J: TRBJ2-5; size: NA; V: TRBV4-1; D: TRBD2; CDR3: CASSHASGGGETQYF; DNA: TGCGCCAGCAGCCACGCTAGCGGGGGGGGAGAGACCCAGTACTTC
J: TRBJ1-2; size: NA; V: TRBV7-9; D: TRBD1; CDR3: CASSSLDRVSGYTF; DNA: TGTGCCAGCAGCTCTCTGGACAGGGTTTCCGGCTACACCTTC
J: TRBJ2-1; size: NA; V: TRBV6-5; D: NA; CDR3: CASTQVRGNEQFF; DNA: TGTGCCAGCACCCAGGTCCGGGGTAATGAGCAGTTCTTC
J: TRBJ2-7; size: NA; V: TRBV7-9; D: TRBD2; CDR3: CASSHPTSGASYEQYF; DNA: TGTGCCAGCAGCCACCCGACTAGCGGGGCTTCCTACGAGCAGTACTTC
J: TRBJ2-5; size: NA; V: TRBV9; D: NA; CDR3: CASSGRLSQETQYF; DNA: TGTGCCAGCAGCGGCAGACTCAGCCAAGAGACCCAGTACTTC
J: TRBJ2-1; size: NA; V: TRBV29-1; D: NA; CDR3: CSVKPRDRTDNEQFF; DNA: TGCAGCGTGAAACCGCGGGACCGAACCGACAATGAGCAGTTCTTC
J: TRBJ2-3; size: NA; V: TRBV3-1; D: TRBD1; CDR3: CASSQDPQGARLDTQYF; DNA: TGTGCCAGCAGCCAAGATCCCCAGGGGGCGCGTTTAGATACGCAGTATTTT
J: TRBJ2-3; size: NA; V: TRBV9; D: NA; CDR3: CASSETGELAQYF; DNA: TGTGCCAGCAGCGAGACGGGAGAGCTGGCGCAGTATTTT
J: TRBJ2-1; size: NA; V: TRBV4-1; D: NA; CDR3: CASSQASGFSYNEQFF; DNA: TGCGCCAGCAGCCAAGCCTCAGGGTTTTCCTACAATGAGCAGTTCTTC
J: TRBJ2-1; size: NA; V: TRBV29-1; D: TRBD1; CDR3: CSVRGRNEQFF; DNA: TGCAGCGTGAGGGGGCGGAATGAGCAGTTCTTC
J: TRBJ1-4; size: once; V: TRBV12-5; D: TRBD1; CDR3: CASGLVQGAPEKLFF; DNA: TGTGCTAGTGGTTTGGTACAGGGGGCGCCTGAAAAACTGTTTTTT
J: TRBJ2-1; size: once; V: TRBV11-2; D: NA; CDR3: CASSLRSGDPYNEQFF; DNA: TGTGCCAGCAGCTTAAGGTCAGGGGACCCCTACAATGAGCAGTTCTTC
J: TRBJ2-4; size: NA; V: TRBV29-1; D: NA; CDR3: CSVEDVKNIQYF; DNA: TGCAGCGTTGAAGATGTGAAAAACATTCAGTACTTC
J: TRBJ1-5; size: NA; V: TRBV6-5; D: NA; CDR3: CASAPFSNQPQHF; DNA: TGTGCCAGCGCACCCTTTAGCAATCAGCCCCAGCATTTT
J: TRBJ2-1; size: NA; V: TRBV12-3/TRBV12-4; D: TRBD2; CDR3: CASSQPRLAGAGDEQFF; DNA: TGTGCCAGCAGCCAACCGAGACTAGCGGGAGCTGGGGATGAGCAGTTCTTC
J: TRBJ1-1; size: NA; V: TRBV19; D: NA; CDR3: CASSPGGVNTEAFF; DNA: TGTGCCAGTAGCCCCGGCGGGGTGAACACTGAAGCTTTCTTT
J: TRBJ2-5; size: NA; V: TRBV6-1; D: TRBD1; CDR3: CASSPDRGETQYF; DNA: TGTGCCAGCAGTCCGGACAGGGGAGAGACCCAGTACTTC
J: TRBJ2-7; size: NA; V: TRBV20-1; D: NA; CDR3: CSAIPGRSSYEQYF; DNA: TGCAGTGCTATACCGGGACGGAGCTCCTACGAGCAGTACTTC
J: TRBJ2-5; size: once; V: TRBV7-9; D: TRBD2; CDR3: CASSPAAGLAVLETQYF; DNA: TGTGCCAGCAGTCCAGCAGCGGGACTAGCTGTTCTAGAGACCCAGTACTTC
J: TRBJ1-1; size: NA; V: TRBV7-9; D: NA; CDR3: CASSLQQGGGKNTEAFF; DNA: TGTGCCAGCAGCTTACAACAGGGTGGGGGGAAGAACACTGAAGCTTTCTTT
J: TRBJ2-7; size: NA; V: TRBV7-9; D: TRBD1; CDR3: CASSFLNRGTGNSYEQYF; DNA: TGTGCCAGCAGCTTCCTTAACCGCGGGACAGGCAACTCCTACGAGCAGTACTTC
J: TRBJ2-5; size: NA; V: TRBV13; D: NA; CDR3: CASSHAGAQYF; DNA: TGTGCCAGCAGTCACGCAGGGGCCCAGTACTTC
J: TRBJ1-5; size: NA; V: TRBV7-9; D: NA; CDR3: CASSFFPPSNQPQHF; DNA: TGTGCCAGCAGCTTTTTTCCCCCTAGCAATCAGCCCCAGCATTTT
J: TRBJ2-5; size: NA; V: TRBV5-4; D: NA; CDR3: CASSSVPGAQETQYF; DNA: TGTGCCAGCAGCTCCGTTCCTGGGGCCCAAGAGACCCAGTACTTC
J: TRBJ2-4; size: NA; V: TRBV9; D: TRBD1; CDR3: CASSVVQGDIQYF; DNA: TGTGCCAGCAGCGTAGTACAGGGGGACATTCAGTACTTC
J: TRBJ2-1; size: NA; V: TRBV12-3/TRBV12-4; D: TRBD1; CDR3: CASSPTGANNEQFF; DNA: TGTGCCAGCAGTCCCACAGGGGCGAACAATGAGCAGTTCTTC